The next 30 T cell receptor beta chains were all read from a single sample in a study of cytomegalovirus exposure and HLA in healthy donors. Researchers ran the PCR with 60 Vbeta and 13 Jbeta primers. Clones were read by immunoSEQ multiplex PCR, and TCRdb kept only the in-frame ones, dropping some. The profile shows 150,000 to 200,000 clones, around 80% of them singletons. The sequencing sample was made of PBMCs. These receptors originate from a woman in her thirties in good health and CMV-seropositive.

The rearrangement joins TRBV27 to TRBJ1-2, with 9 bases aligning to TRBD1. V shed 5 bases and J 7 bases; nucleotides not matched to a gene: 14. CDR3 length equals 16 residues. The germline V gene encodes CDR1 MNHEY and CDR2 SMNVEV (reference sequence). DNA for the CDR3: TGTGCCAGCAGTCTCCCCGCTCAGGGACAGGGCGGTGGCTACACCTTC. It specifies CASSLPAQGQGGGYTF.

The chain recombines TRBV9 with TRBJ2-7; 7 bases are a match to TRBD1. The V segment lost 4 bases and the J segment 7 bases; nucleotides outside the gene matches: 11. The CDR3 has 14 amino acids. From germline, CDR1 is SGDLS and CDR2 YYNGEE. CDR3 sequence (DNA): TGTGCCAGCAGCTTTTGGGACAGCCCCACAGAGCAGTACTTC. This codes for CASSFWDSPTEQYF.

The chain is built from TRBV2 and TRBJ1-2; TRBD1 agrees at 9 bases. Germline CDR1 SNHLY, CDR2 FYNNEI. This CDR3 contains 13 residues. Trimming took 5 bases from V and 8 from J; bases not matched to a gene: 6. Here the CDR3 reads CASSSGQGGGYTF. In DNA, the CDR3 is TGTGCCAGCAGTTCGGGACAGGGAGGAGGCTACACCTTC. The variable domain in full, completed from reference TRBV2 and TRBJ1-2, reads EPEVTQTPSHQVTQMGQEVILRCVPISNHLYFYWYRQILGQKVEFLVSFYNNEISEKSEIFDDQFSVERPDGSNFTLKIRSTKLEDSAMYFCASSSGQGGGYTFGSGTRLTVV.

The chain is built from TRBV4-3 and TRBJ1-3; D is undetermined. CDR1 is LGHNA, CDR2 YSLEER, per germline. There are 15 residues in the CDR3. V lost 3 bases and J 0 bases, leaving 9 bases between the germline ends. The CDR3 DNA reads TGCGCCAGCAGCCAGGACTGGAACTCTGGAAACACCATATATTTT. Translating gives CASSQDWNSGNTIYF.

This chain links TRBV27 with TRBJ2-3, with D tentatively TRBD1 (6 bases). CDR1 MNHEY and CDR2 SMNVEV come from the germline V gene (reference sequence). The CDR3 extends over 16 amino acids. Trimming removed 4 bases at V and 2 bases at J, with 16 bases between. The CDR3 protein is CASSWDDRPSTDTQYF. For the CDR3, the DNA is TGTGCCAGCAGTTGGGACGACAGGCCCTCCACAGATACGCAGTATTTT.

For the CDR3, the DNA is TGTGTCAGAAGCTTAGGCGTCGGGAGACACTTGAGCTCTTCTAACTATGGCTACACCTTC. Translated: CVRSLGVGRHLSSSNYGYTF. The chain combines TRBV7-5 with TRBJ1-2. TRBV7-5 is labeled a pseudogene. The CDR3 runs 20 residues.

The chain links TRBV6-1 to TRBJ2-7, with a weak D call TRBD1 (6 bases). The CDR3 sequence is 14 residues long. The germline V and J ends were trimmed by 6 bases and 3 bases, with 15 bases remaining between them. The germline V gene encodes CDR1 MNHNS and CDR2 SASEGT. For the CDR3, the DNA is TGTGCCAGCAGCCCCACCGGACAGAGCTACGAGCAGTACTTC. Translation gives CASSPTGQSYEQYF.

This clone was seen a single time. V and J are TRBV9 and TRBJ1-1; the match to TRBD1 covers 8 bases. The V segment lost 3 bases and the J segment 0 bases; nucleotides outside the gene matches: 7. The CDR3 spans 16 residues. CDR1 is SGDLS and CDR2 is YYNGEE in the germline V gene. DNA of the CDR3: TGTGCCAGCAGCGAACAGGGGGTGAACATGAACACTGAAGCTTTCTTT. Translation: CASSEQGVNMNTEAFF. Complete variable domain (other parts from reference TRBV9 and TRBJ1-1): DSGVTQTPKHLITATGQRVTLRCSPRSGDLSVYWYQQSLDQGLQFLIQYYNGEERAKGNILERFSAQQFPDLHSELNLSSLELGDSALYFCASSEQGVNMNTEAFFGQGTRLTVV.

V usage is TRBV6-5 and J usage is TRBJ2-7; the D is unclear. There are 11 residues in the CDR3. The germline V and J ends were trimmed by 2 bases and 6 bases, with 5 bases remaining between them. CDR1 is MNHEY, CDR2 SVGAGI, per germline. The CDR3 DNA reads as TGTGCCAGCAGTTACGGGCGCGAGCAGTACTTC. It translates to CASSYGREQYF.

About this clone: Other nucleotide sequences in the sample specify the same CDR3. The chain couples TRBV2 to TRBJ1-5; perhaps TRBD1 as D (5 bases). The ends were cut back, 7 bases at V and 4 bases at J, with 11 bases in the middle. Germline loops: CDR1 SNHLY, CDR2 FYNNEI. The CDR3 runs to 13 residues. CDR3 amino acids: CASKRGSNQPQHF. CDR3 sequence (DNA): TGTGCCAGCAAAAGGGGAAGTAATCAGCCCCAGCATTTT.

The count of this clone is one. The rearrangement uses TRBV7-8 and TRBJ2-7; TRBD2 agrees at 7 bases. Germline V gives CDR1 SGHVS, CDR2 FQNEAQ. This CDR3 region has 14 residues. J gave up 2 bases and V 0 bases, and 1 base lay outside the gene matches. The CDR3 reads CASSLASGPYEQYF. CDR3 in DNA: TGTGCCAGCAGCTTAGCTAGCGGGCCCTACGAGCAGTACTTC.

This sequence joins TRBV30 and TRBJ2-5; 8 nucleotides match TRBD2. The V segment lost 0 bases and the J segment 2 bases; nucleotides outside the gene matches: 17. There are 19 residues in the CDR3. Germline loops: CDR1 GTSNPN, CDR2 SVGIG (reference sequence). For the CDR3, the DNA is TGTGCCTGGAGTGTCCAGGGAAAATCTTGGGTAGCGGGACAAGAGACCCAGTACTTC. Amino acids: CAWSVQGKSWVAGQETQYF.

The chain combines TRBV5-4 with TRBJ2-5; TRBD2 is a possible D gene (5 bases). Germline V gene lookup returns CDR1 SGHNT and CDR2 YYREEE (reference sequence). Between the trimmed V and J ends, which lost 9 bases and 5 bases, there was a span of 20 bases. The CDR3 has 14 amino acids. The CDR3 region is CATTHGILGETQYF. Here the CDR3 DNA reads TGTGCCACCACCCACGGGATATTGGGGGAGACCCAGTACTTC.

The V and J genes are TRBV19 and TRBJ1-5; D not certain. Trimming took off 1 base at V and 2 bases at J, with 9 bases between the two ends. The germline V gene encodes CDR1 LNHDA and CDR2 SQIVND (reference sequence). The CDR3 runs to 15 residues. Here the CDR3 reads CASSIGEWGNQPQHF. CDR3 in DNA: TGTGCCAGTAGTATAGGGGAGTGGGGCAATCAGCCCCAGCATTTT. Using reference TRBV19 and TRBJ1-5 for the parts outside the CDR3, the full variable domain is DGGITQSPKYLFRKEGQNVTLSCEQNLNHDAMYWYRQDPGQGLRLIYYSQIVNDFQKGDIAEGYSVSREKKESFPLTVTSAQKNPTAFYLCASSIGEWGNQPQHFGDGTRLSIL.

The chain employs TRBV29-1 and TRBJ1-4; D might be TRBD1 (6 bases). Trimming pared 0 bases from V and 10 bases from J, leaving 15 bases between. CDR3 length: 14 amino acids. CDR1 and CDR2 from the germline V gene are SQVTM and ANQGSEA. CDR3 nucleotides: TGCAGCGTTGAAGAGGACAGAAGGTATGGAAAACTGTTTTTT. Translated, it gives CSVEEDRRYGKLFF. Full variable domain (remainder filled in from reference TRBV29-1 and TRBJ1-4): SAVISQKPSRDICQRGTSLTIQCQVDSQVTMMFWYRQQPGQSLTLIATANQGSEATYESGFVIDKFPISRPNLTFSTLTVSNMSPEDSSIYLCSVEEDRRYGKLFFGSGTQLSVL.

V is TRBV4-3 and J is TRBJ2-3; 10 bases agree with TRBD2. Per germline, CDR1 LGHNA and CDR2 YSLEER. The CDR3 is 18 residues long. V dropped 1 base and J dropped 2; count of bases not matched to a gene: 9. The CDR3, as DNA: TGCGCCAGCAGCCAAGGGTACAGCGGGAGGGCCTACACAGATACGCAGTATTTT. It encodes CASSQGYSGRAYTDTQYF.

V is TRBV30 and J is TRBJ1-5; TRBD1 aligns across 7 bases. With 6 bases clipped from V and 3 bases from J, the junction kept 5 bases outside the gene matches. The CDR3 is made up of 13 amino acids. The germline V gene encodes CDR1 GTSNPN and CDR2 SVGIG (reference sequence). CDR3 sequence: CACAGQNNQPQHF. The CDR3, as DNA: TGTGCCTGCGCGGGACAGAACAATCAGCCCCAGCATTTT. The whole variable domain, remainder taken from reference TRBV30 and TRBJ1-5, is SQTIHQWPATLVQPVGSPLSLECTVEGTSNPNLYWYRQAAGRGLQLLFYSVGIGQISSEVPQNLSASRPQDRQFILSSKKLLLSDSGFYLCACAGQNNQPQHFGDGTRLSIL.

The V call is TRBV4-1, the J call TRBJ2-7; D perhaps matches TRBD2 (5 bases). The CDR3 sequence is 14 residues long. V dropped 2 bases and J dropped 3 bases, with 11 bases sitting between them. Germline CDR1 and CDR2: MGHRA and YSYEKL. CDR3 coding DNA: TGCGCCAGCAGCCAATATGCGGGTAGCTACGAGCAGTACTTC. Residues: CASSQYAGSYEQYF.

This clone was observed a handful of times. The genes are TRBV19 and TRBJ1-4; weak D call: TRBD1 (6 bases). Trimming took off 6 bases at V and 1 base at J, with 12 bases between the two ends. The CDR3 has 15 amino acids. Germline loops: CDR1 LNHDA, CDR2 SQIVND (reference sequence). CDR3 bases: TGTGCCAGTAGCACAGGGTTCCGAACTAATGAAAAACTGTTTTTT. Amino acids: CASSTGFRTNEKLFF.

The chain recombines TRBV5-6 with TRBJ1-1; a weak D match, TRBD1 (6 bases). CDR3 length: 15 residues. Germline CDR1 is SGHDT and CDR2 is YYEEEE. V was trimmed by 0 bases and J by 4 bases, leaving 13 bases between them. The CDR3, as DNA: TGTGCCAGCAGCTTGGAGGGGGTGGGATCCACTGAAGCTTTCTTT. The encoded protein is CASSLEGVGSTEAFF.

This clone was recorded once. This chain joins TRBV6-5 and TRBJ1-1; TRBD1 matches 9 bases. Looked up from germline, CDR1 is MNHEY and CDR2 is SVGAGI. The CDR3 is 15 amino acids. J lost 8 bases, V lost 6 bases, and 13 bases had no gene match. The CDR3 bases are TGTGCCAGCAGCTTCTCCGGGACAGGGCTCAAGGAAGCTTTCTTT. Translation: CASSFSGTGLKEAFF.

This clone has only a few counts. V and J are TRBV5-1 and TRBJ1-2; D remains ambiguous. V lost 2 bases and J lost 5, with 13 bases in between. Germline CDR1 SGHRS, CDR2 YFSETQ. The CDR3 has 14 residues. Here the CDR3 DNA reads TGCGCCAGCAGCTTTGGGGAAGGAGGGTATGGCTACACCTTC. Translating gives CASSFGEGGYGYTF. Full variable domain (remainder filled in from reference TRBV5-1 and TRBJ1-2): KAGVTQTPRYLIKTRGQQVTLSCSPISGHRSVSWYQQTPGQGLQFLFEYFSETQRNKGNFPGRFSGRQFSNSRSEMNVSTLELGDSALYLCASSFGEGGYGYTFGSGTRLTVV.

This rearrangement joins TRBV15 to TRBJ2-5; 8 nucleotides match TRBD1. Germline V gene sequence: CDR1 LNHNV, CDR2 YYDKDF (reference sequence). The CDR3 loop spans 15 amino acids. V shed 0 bases and J 5 bases; nucleotides not matched to a gene: 5. The CDR3 region is CATSREDRADETQYF. The CDR3 nucleotides are TGTGCCACCAGCAGAGAGGACAGGGCCGATGAGACCCAGTACTTC. The complete variable domain, with remaining parts taken from reference TRBV15 and TRBJ2-5, reads DAMVIQNPRYQVTQFGKPVTLSCSQTLNHNVMYWYQQKSSQAPKLLFHYYDKDFNNEADTPDNFQSRRPNTSFCFLDIRSPGLGDTAMYLCATSREDRADETQYFGPGTRLLVL.

The chain employs TRBV5-1 and TRBJ2-5, with 8 positions matching TRBD1. The end of the DNA is better explained by TRBJ2-7, so the J call may be wrong. Germline CDR1 SGHRS, CDR2 YFSETQ. The CDR3 spans 14 residues. CDR3 in amino acids: CASSRTGSSYEQYF. Written as DNA, the CDR3 is TGCGCCAGCAGCCGGACAGGGAGCTCCTACGAGCAGTACTTC.

This clone was counted between two and nine times. This chain uses TRBV29-1 with TRBJ2-1, with 7 bases that match TRBD1. The CDR3 length is 12 residues. The germline gives CDR1 SQVTM, CDR2 ANQGSEA. V shed 7 bases, J shed 4 bases, and the junction held 4 bases outside the gene matches. CDR3 protein: CSARQGYNEQFF. CDR3 DNA: TGCAGCGCCCGACAGGGATACAATGAGCAGTTCTTC.

CDR3 nucleotides: TGTGCCAGCAGTGTTGAGTCAGGGGGTCAGCCCCAGCATTTT. Protein product: CASSVESGGQPQHF. The chain recombines TRBV2 with TRBJ1-5; 7 positions match TRBD1. The germline V gene has CDR1 SNHLY and CDR2 FYNNEI. V dropped 4 bases and J dropped 6; count of bases not matched to a gene: 6. CDR3 length: 14 residues.

This clone was counted a single time. The chain carries TRBV27 and TRBJ2-5; 11 bases match TRBD2. Germline CDR1 is MNHEY and CDR2 is SMNVEV (reference sequence). V lost 5 bases and J lost 0; bases outside the gene matches: 2. This CDR3 has 15 amino acids. CDR3 sequence reads: CASSRSGGDQETQYF. CDR3 nucleotide sequence: TGTGCCAGCAGTCGTAGCGGGGGGGACCAAGAGACCCAGTACTTC.

The chain links TRBV28 to TRBJ1-4; TRBD1 is a possible D gene (6 bases). Germline loops: CDR1 MDHEN, CDR2 SYDVKM. V lost 0 bases to trimming and J lost 8 bases, with 31 bases between them. The CDR3 length is 21 residues. CDR3 nucleotides: TGTGCCAGCAGTTTATGGTTTGGGGTGGGGGCAGAGGAATCCTCGAGAGAAAAACTGTTTTTT. Protein: CASSLWFGVGAEESSREKLFF.

This clone appeared a single time. V and J are TRBV7-2 and TRBJ2-7, with a possible D match to TRBD2 (7 bases). V lost 5 bases, J lost 5 bases, and 19 bases lay in between. Germline-derived CDR1 and CDR2 are SGHTA and FQGNSA. The CDR3 spans 15 residues. CDR3 sequence: CASSSEGEGLNEQYF. CDR3 sequence (DNA): TGTGCCAGCAGCAGCGAGGGGGAGGGCCTAAACGAGCAGTACTTC.

The chain couples TRBV6-5 to TRBJ1-2, with 7 positions matching TRBD1. J lost 1 base, V lost 4 bases, and 6 bases had no gene match. Per the germline V gene, CDR1 is MNHEY and CDR2 is SVGAGI. The CDR3 loop spans 15 amino acids. The CDR3 DNA sequence: TGTGCCAGCAGTTCGAGGGGGCGCGGTAACTATGGCTACACCTTC. It codes for CASSSRGRGNYGYTF.